The 18 T cell receptor beta chains below come from one sample, sequenced in a study of blood T cell repertoires in COVID-19 (dated by TCRdb to about 2020). The library was made by the immunoSEQ multiplex PCR assay. TCRdb's version of the immuneACCESS table is confined to in-frame rearrangements and falls short of the full clone set. An unresolved V gene accounts for under half of the shortfall where checked; the remainder is of unknown origin. The sample contains roughly 78,000 clones, over 80% of them found a single time. The ten largest clones represent around a sixth of the sample. The sample taken for sequencing was peripheral blood. Receptor source: a woman of 80 years or more with acute or convalescent COVID-19.

This chain joins TRBV7-2 and TRBJ1-2, with 7 bases lining up with TRBD1. Germline CDR1 is SGHTA and CDR2 is FQGNSA. CDR3 length equals 14 residues. The trim removed 5 bases at V and 6 bases at J, leaving 9 bases unmatched. CDR3 sequence reads: CASSVRQGEHGYTF. CDR3 bases: TGTGCCAGCAGCGTACGACAGGGAGAACATGGCTACACCTTC.

J is TRBJ2-6 and V is TRBV5-4; 11 bases align to TRBD2. V shed 4 bases and J 11 bases; nucleotides not matched to a gene: 17. Germline V gene lookup returns CDR1 SGHNT and CDR2 YYREEE (reference sequence). The CDR3 runs 18 residues. The CDR3 region is CASSGQVAGGPTLHVLTF. The CDR3 DNA follows: TGTGCCAGCAGCGGCCAAGTAGCGGGGGGGCCTACTTTACACGTCCTGACTTTC.

The V call is TRBV19, the J call TRBJ1-1; possibly TRBD1 for D (6 bases). CDR1 and CDR2 (germline): LNHDA, SQIVND (reference sequence). V was shortened by 1 base and J by 0 bases, with 12 bases between the two germline ends. The CDR3 is made up of 16 amino acids. The chain's CDR3 is CASSIGRRQVNTEAFF. DNA for the CDR3: TGTGCCAGTAGTATAGGTAGGAGACAGGTGAACACTGAAGCTTTCTTT.

The chain carries TRBV19 and TRBJ1-5; tentatively, D is TRBD1 (5 bases). Trimming removed 3 bases from V and 6 bases from J, with 6 bases in between. CDR3 length: 12 residues. Looked up from germline, CDR1 is LNHDA and CDR2 is SQIVND (reference sequence). CDR3 residues: CASSIGGQPQHF. In nucleotides, the CDR3 is TGTGCCAGTAGTATCGGGGGTCAGCCCCAGCATTTT.

This clone has a handful of counts. The genes are TRBV30 and TRBJ1-5; weak D call: TRBD1 (5 bases). In germline, CDR1 is GTSNPN, CDR2 SVGIG (reference sequence). This CDR3 is 13 amino acids long. V was cut by 0 bases and J by 4 bases, with 7 bases left in between. In nucleotides, the CDR3 is TGTGCCTGGAGTGTACAGGCGAATCAGCCCCAGCATTTT. Its translation: CAWSVQANQPQHF. Complete variable domain (other parts from reference TRBV30 and TRBJ1-5): SQTIHQWPATLVQPVGSPLSLECTVEGTSNPNLYWYRQAAGRGLQLLFYSVGIGQISSEVPQNLSASRPQDRQFILSSKKLLLSDSGFYLCAWSVQANQPQHFGDGTRLSIL.

Note on this clone: An end of the junction differs from the germline gene, which may be a read error. The gene calls are TRBV5-1 and TRBJ2-1, with a weak D call TRBD2 (7 bases). The CDR3 extends over 15 amino acids. Germline V gives CDR1 SGHRS, CDR2 YFSETQ. The CDR3 spells CASSLGGGQTNKQFF. The CDR3 region has the DNA TGCGCCAGCAGCTTGGGCGGGGGCCAAACCAATAAGCAGTTCTTC.

This chain connects TRBV9 to TRBJ2-2, with TRBD2 as a possible D gene (6 bases). Looked up from germline, CDR1 is SGDLS and CDR2 is YYNGEE. This CDR3 has 15 residues. Trimming stripped 3 bases from V and 6 bases from J, with 15 bases between. The CDR3 coding sequence is TGTGCCAGCAGCGGTAGTGGGGGGTTCGCCGGGGAGCTGTTTTTT. Its protein product is CASSGSGGFAGELFF.

This clone has only a few counts. J is TRBJ2-1 and V is TRBV11-3, with 7 nucleotides matching TRBD2. Trimming removed 5 bases from V and 6 bases from J; junction bases left unmatched: 10. Germline V gene lookup returns CDR1 SGHNT and CDR2 YENEEA. The CDR3 sequence is 15 residues long. In DNA, the CDR3 is TGTGCCAGCAGCCCCGGGGGGTTGAATGGCAATGAGCAGTTCTTC. It encodes CASSPGGLNGNEQFF.

The V and J genes are TRBV2 and TRBJ1-4; TRBD1 agrees at 9 bases. The CDR3 loop spans 15 amino acids. Germline assignment: CDR1 SNHLY and CDR2 FYNNEI. J lost 10 bases, V lost 6 bases, and 12 bases had no gene match. For the CDR3, the DNA is TGTGCCAGCAGCAATGCCCGGGACAGGGCTGGAAAACTGTTTTTT. This gives the protein CASSNARDRAGKLFF.

This chain joins TRBV7-9 and TRBJ2-2; TRBD2 matches at 8 bases. After removal of 8 bases from V and 6 bases from J, the junction contained 11 bases not matched to a gene. Looked up from germline, CDR1 is SEHNR and CDR2 is FQNEAQ (reference sequence). CDR3 length: 15 residues. The CDR3 loop is CASPQRERRAGELFF. The CDR3 DNA reads as TGTGCCAGCCCTCAGCGGGAGCGGAGGGCCGGGGAGCTGTTTTTT.

This sequence joins TRBV5-6 and TRBJ2-1; 13 nucleotides match TRBD2. Germline CDR1 reads SGHDT; CDR2 reads YYEEEE. V trimming: 3 bases; J trimming: 1 base; junction bases outside the gene matches: 7. The CDR3 extends over 18 amino acids. The CDR3: CASSSRTSGSSSYNEQFF. The DNA of the CDR3 is TGTGCCAGCAGCTCCAGGACTAGCGGGAGTTCGTCCTACAATGAGCAGTTCTTC.

The genes are TRBV30 and TRBJ2-2, with TRBD2 matching over 8 bases. Germline trimming cut 4 bases from V and 6 bases from J; bases unmatched to any gene: 1. Germline lookup yields CDR1 GTSNPN and CDR2 SVGIG (reference sequence). CDR3 length: 12 residues. In DNA, the CDR3 is TGTGCCTGGACGCGGGAGGCCGGGGAGCTGTTTTTT. This encodes CAWTREAGELFF. Using reference TRBV30 and TRBJ2-2 for the parts outside the CDR3, the full variable domain is SQTIHQWPATLVQPVGSPLSLECTVEGTSNPNLYWYRQAAGRGLQLLFYSVGIGQISSEVPQNLSASRPQDRQFILSSKKLLLSDSGFYLCAWTREAGELFFGEGSRLTVL.

J is TRBJ2-6 and V is TRBV6-1; D is ambiguous. Germline CDR1 reads MNHNS; CDR2 reads SASEGT. The CDR3 consists of 15 residues. V lost 3 bases, J lost 1 base, and 7 bases lay in between. In nucleotides, the CDR3 is TGTGCCAGCAGTGAGCTTCTATCTGGGGCCAACGTCCTGACTTTC. Translating it yields CASSELLSGANVLTF.

The chain joins TRBV6-5 to TRBJ2-3; 12 bases agree with TRBD2. Germline lookup yields CDR1 MNHEY and CDR2 SVGAGI. The CDR3 spans 15 residues. J gave up 3 bases and V 2 bases, and 0 bases lay outside the gene matches. CDR3 sequence reads: CASSYGTSGTDTQYF. For the CDR3, the DNA is TGTGCCAGCAGTTACGGGACTAGCGGGACAGATACGCAGTATTTT.

The chain has TRBV27 and TRBJ2-7; 7 bases are shared with TRBD2. Per germline, CDR1 MNHEY and CDR2 SMNVEV (reference sequence). The CDR3 is 14 amino acids. V lost 3 bases to trimming and J lost 0 bases; unmatched junction nucleotides: 2. CDR3 in amino acids: CASSFASGSYEQYF. CDR3 sequence (DNA): TGTGCCAGCAGTTTTGCTAGCGGCTCCTACGAGCAGTACTTC.

This chain joins TRBV6-6 and TRBJ1-5; the match to TRBD1 covers 7 bases. Germline CDR1 MNHNY, CDR2 SVGAGI (reference sequence). CDR3 size: 16 residues. Trimming at V came to 2 bases and at J to 2 bases, leaving 6 bases not matched to a gene. The CDR3: CASSYLGGGRNQPQHF. The CDR3 region has the DNA TGTGCCAGCAGTTACCTAGGGGGCGGTCGCAATCAGCCCCAGCATTTT.

The genes are TRBV9 and TRBJ2-3; D not certain. This CDR3 has 12 amino acids. Germline lookup yields CDR1 SGDLS and CDR2 YYNGEE. With 4 bases removed from V and 2 bases from J, the gap between germline ends came to 5 bases. CDR3 amino acids: CASSPSTDTQYF. The DNA of the CDR3 is TGTGCCAGCAGCCCCTCCACAGATACGCAGTATTTT.

This clone was seen a single time. At the DNA level, this CDR3 is encoded by other sequences in the same sample as well. The chain has TRBV27 and TRBJ2-2, with 11 nucleotides matching TRBD2. This CDR3 spans 15 amino acids. V lost 3 bases to trimming and J lost 4 bases; unmatched junction nucleotides: 1. The germline V gene encodes CDR1 MNHEY and CDR2 SMNVEV (reference sequence). Written as DNA, the CDR3 is TGTGCCAGCAGTTTCGGGACTAGCGGCACCGGGGAGCTGTTTTTT. Its translation: CASSFGTSGTGELFF.